One sample yielded the 8 T cell receptor beta chains listed below, sequenced in a study of OX40 agonist ivuxolimab in advanced cancers. Clones were sequenced by immunoSEQ multiplex PCR, and TCRdb holds only the in-frame ones, with some missing. The table includes 60,000 to 65,000 clones, about 89% detected once. The sequenced sample was CD4+ or CD8+ T cells sorted from blood, obtained in a trial of the OX40 agonist ivuxolimab. These receptors all stem from an adult with an advanced solid tumor such as melanoma, head and neck, liver or kidney cancer.

The V call is TRBV2, the J call TRBJ1-2; D call uncertain. The CDR3 length is 13 residues. The germline CDR1 and CDR2 sequences are SNHLY and FYNNEI. The V and J ends lost 1 base and 6 bases respectively, with 9 bases between them. DNA of the CDR3: TGTGCCAGCAGTGAAGACCTACGGAATGGCTACACCTTC. Its protein is CASSEDLRNGYTF. The entire variable domain, with the rest obtained from reference TRBV2 and TRBJ1-2, is as follows: EPEVTQTPSHQVTQMGQEVILRCVPISNHLYFYWYRQILGQKVEFLVSFYNNEISEKSEIFDDQFSVERPDGSNFTLKIRSTKLEDSAMYFCASSEDLRNGYTFGSGTRLTVV.

In its sample, this clone was seen once. The chain recombines TRBV19 with TRBJ1-4; TRBD1 is a possible D gene (5 bases). CDR3 size: 12 residues. V was cut by 6 bases and J by 15 bases, with 17 bases left in between. The germline V gene encodes CDR1 LNHDA and CDR2 SQIVND (reference sequence). The CDR3 protein is CASSAGQIGLFF. The CDR3 DNA follows: TGTGCCAGTAGCGCAGGGCAAATAGGATTGTTTTTT.

This chain links TRBV30 with TRBJ2-1; D call uncertain. V shed 2 bases and J shed 7 bases, with 3 bases lying between them. This CDR3 has 10 residues. Germline assignment: CDR1 GTSNPN and CDR2 SVGIG (reference sequence). CDR3 sequence reads: CAWSLNEQFF. The CDR3, as DNA: TGTGCCTGGAGTCTGAATGAGCAGTTCTTC.

The chain joins TRBV18 to TRBJ1-1; D ambiguous. The CDR3 spans 14 residues. V shed 2 bases and J shed 11 bases, with 18 bases lying between them. Germline V lookup: CDR1 KGHSH, CDR2 LQKENI. CDR3 nucleotide sequence: TGTGCCAGCTCACCAGTATATGAGGTCCCCTCCGCTTTCTTT. Translation gives CASSPVYEVPSAFF.

This chain connects TRBV15 to TRBJ2-1; TRBD2 matches 8 bases. From germline, CDR1 is LNHNV and CDR2 YYDKDF (reference sequence). The trim removed 0 bases at V and 8 bases at J, leaving 6 bases unmatched. This CDR3 is built from 15 residues. In DNA, the CDR3 is TGTGCCACCAGCAGAGATTTGAGCGGGGGCTATGAGCAGTTCTTC. Translated, it gives CATSRDLSGGYEQFF.

As concerns this clone: A junction end diverges from the germline sequence, so it may reflect a read error. This chain uses TRBV7-9 with TRBJ2-1, with D possibly TRBD2 on 6 matching bases. The CDR3 covers 13 residues. Germline CDR1 and CDR2: SEHNR and FQNEAQ (reference sequence). The CDR3 bases are TGTGCCACCAGCTTAGCGGAATACAATGAGCAGTTCTTC. It specifies CATSLAEYNEQFF. The full variable domain, in which reference TRBV7-9 and TRBJ2-1 provide the parts outside the CDR3, is DTGVSQNPRHKITKRGQNVTFRCDPISEHNRLYWYRQTLGQGPEFLTYFQNEAQLEKSRLLSDRFSAERPKGSFSTLEIQRTEQGDSAMYLCATSLAEYNEQFFGPGTRLTVL.

The chain joins TRBV27 to TRBJ2-6, with D unclear. The CDR3 spans 13 residues. Germline loops: CDR1 MNHEY, CDR2 SMNVEV (reference sequence). The V end lost 4 bases, the J end lost 4 bases, and 5 bases lay between the germline ends. In DNA, the CDR3 is TGTGCCAGCAGTTCTTTCGGGGCCAACGTCCTGACTTTC. The encoded protein is CASSSFGANVLTF.

The chain joins TRBV30 to TRBJ2-2; D unclear. The CDR3 spans 14 residues. Per germline, CDR1 GTSNPN and CDR2 SVGIG (reference sequence). V was clipped by 0 bases and J by 1 base, with 6 bases between them. CDR3 sequence: CAWSVVENTGELFF. For the CDR3, the DNA is TGTGCCTGGAGTGTAGTGGAGAACACCGGGGAGCTGTTTTTT.